This T cell receptor (beta chain) stems from a study of shared clonotypes between healthy human individuals. Overall study context: Each donor's CD4 naive and CD4 memory cells filled three plates apiece, CD8 naive two, and CD8 memory one.

This CDR3 is 14 amino acids long. Germline assignment: CDR1 SGHVS and CDR2 FNYEAQ. The V gene lost 6 bases and the J gene lost 6 bases, with 17 bases spanning the gap. At a deep level, the assay was run. Some clones are missing from TCRdb's copy, which holds only in-frame ones; the method was immunoSEQ multiplex PCR. In the table there are hundreds of thousands of clones, more than 85% of which are singletons. Study-wide results and limits: When naive CD4 clonotypes were compared across a few donors, about 5% were shared.

The naive CD8 fraction comprised CD45RO-negative cells positively selected for CCR7 and excluded terminally differentiated effector memory CD45RA+ cells. Healthy HIV-negative adults without recent acute infections or vaccinations served as donors. As to this clone: The antigen remains unidentified.

The specimen sequenced was naive CD8+ T cells sorted from blood. This TCR was recovered from a man in his thirties or forties in good health. The chain joins TRBV7-6 to TRBJ2-5; D may correspond to TRBD1 or TRBD2 (6 bases each). CDR3 nucleotides: TGTGCCAGCAGGGAGAGGAGGGACAAAAAGACCCAGTACTTC. Translation: CASRERRDKKTQYF.